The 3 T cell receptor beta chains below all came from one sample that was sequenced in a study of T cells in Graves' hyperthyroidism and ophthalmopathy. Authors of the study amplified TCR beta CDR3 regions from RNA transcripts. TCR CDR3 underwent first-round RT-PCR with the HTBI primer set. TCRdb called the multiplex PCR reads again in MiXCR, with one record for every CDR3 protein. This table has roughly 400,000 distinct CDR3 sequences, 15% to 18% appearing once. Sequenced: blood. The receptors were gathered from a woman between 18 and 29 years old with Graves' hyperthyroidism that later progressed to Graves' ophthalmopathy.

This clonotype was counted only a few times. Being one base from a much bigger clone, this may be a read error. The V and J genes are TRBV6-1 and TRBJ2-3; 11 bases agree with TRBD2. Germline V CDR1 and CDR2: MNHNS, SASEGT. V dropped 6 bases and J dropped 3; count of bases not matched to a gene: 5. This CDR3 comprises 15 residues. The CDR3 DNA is TGTGCCAGCAGGGAACTAGCGGGAGAAACAGATACGCAGTATTTT. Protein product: CASRELAGETDTQYF.

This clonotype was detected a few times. The CDR3 DNA reads TGCAGTGCTAGCCTACAGCTCGCCAAAAACATTCAGTACTTC. Translating gives CSASLQLAKNIQYF. The chain is built from TRBV20-1 and TRBJ2-4; no clear D. The CDR3 length is 14 residues. Germline lookup yields CDR1 DFQATT and CDR2 SNEGSKA (reference sequence). The V and J ends lost 3 bases and 1 base respectively, with 10 bases between them.

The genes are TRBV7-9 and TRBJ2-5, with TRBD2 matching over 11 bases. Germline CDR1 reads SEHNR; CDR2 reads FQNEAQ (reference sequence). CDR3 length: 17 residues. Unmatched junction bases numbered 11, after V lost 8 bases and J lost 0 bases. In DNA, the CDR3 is TGTGCCAGCCATCCCCGGACTAGCGGGCGGGACCAAGAGACCCAGTACTTC. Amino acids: CASHPRTSGRDQETQYF.